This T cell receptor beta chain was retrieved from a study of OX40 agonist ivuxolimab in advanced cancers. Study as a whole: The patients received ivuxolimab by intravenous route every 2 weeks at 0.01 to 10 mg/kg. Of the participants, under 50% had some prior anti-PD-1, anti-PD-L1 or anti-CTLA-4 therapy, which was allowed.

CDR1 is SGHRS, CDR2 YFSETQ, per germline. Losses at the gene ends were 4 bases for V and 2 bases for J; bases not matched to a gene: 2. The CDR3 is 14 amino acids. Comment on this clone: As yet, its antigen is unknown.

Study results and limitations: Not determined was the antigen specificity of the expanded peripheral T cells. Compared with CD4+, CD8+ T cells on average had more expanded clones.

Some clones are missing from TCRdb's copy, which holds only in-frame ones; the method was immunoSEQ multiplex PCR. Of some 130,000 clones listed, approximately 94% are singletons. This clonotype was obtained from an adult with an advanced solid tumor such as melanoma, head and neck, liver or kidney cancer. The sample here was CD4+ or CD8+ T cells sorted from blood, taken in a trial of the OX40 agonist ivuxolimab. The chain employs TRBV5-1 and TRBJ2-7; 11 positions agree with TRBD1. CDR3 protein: CASSGTGGPYEQYF. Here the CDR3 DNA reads TGCGCCAGCAGCGGGACAGGGGGACCCTACGAGCAGTACTTC.